One sample yielded the 5 T cell receptor beta chains listed below, sequenced in a study of T cells in localized non-small cell lung cancer. This table comes from immunoSEQ multiplex PCR, and its TCRdb copy is limited to in-frame clones, with some not included. The top ten hold 9% to 15% of the sample, which has 4,000 to 5,500 clones, 32% seen once. The material sequenced was lung tumor tissue, taken before any cancer treatment. The receptors were gathered from a male donor at least 60 years old with stage III lung adenocarcinoma.

The rearrangement joins TRBV19 to TRBJ1-2, with a weak D call TRBD1 (6 bases). The CDR3 runs to 13 residues. V lost 5 bases to trimming and J lost 5 bases, with 12 bases between them. CDR1 and CDR2 (germline): LNHDA, SQIVND (reference sequence). CDR3 DNA sequence: TGTGCCAGTAGTCCAGGACAGAGATATGGCTACACCTTC. This translates into CASSPGQRYGYTF.

The gene calls are TRBV12-1 and TRBJ2-5. TRBV12-1 is annotated as a pseudogene. The CDR3 is 17 residues long. The CDR3: CASSFAPADVLGETQYF. In DNA, the CDR3 is TGTGCCAGCAGCTTTGCTCCGGCGGACGTCCTTGGTGAGACCCAGTACTTC.

The chain carries TRBV28 and TRBJ1-4, with a weak D call TRBD1 (6 bases). CDR3 length equals 15 residues. V lost 2 bases and J 0 bases, leaving 7 bases between the germline ends. Germline values: CDR1 MDHEN, CDR2 SYDVKM. The CDR3 loop reads CASSLGGATNEKLFF. Here the CDR3 DNA reads TGTGCCAGCAGTTTAGGGGGCGCAACTAATGAAAAACTGTTTTTT.

The chain is built from TRBV11-3 and TRBJ2-1; maybe TRBD2 (6 bases). This CDR3 comprises 16 residues. Germline V gene data show CDR1 as SGHNT and CDR2 as YENEEA. V lost 1 base and J lost 4, with 14 bases in between. The CDR3 DNA follows: TGTGCCAGCAGCTTAGTCGGGACTGATCGGTACAATGAGCAGTTCTTC. It codes for CASSLVGTDRYNEQFF.

This sequence joins TRBV19 and TRBJ2-2; D unresolved. The germline V and J ends were trimmed by 6 bases and 6 bases, with 8 bases remaining between them. The CDR3 spans 12 residues. Germline V lookup: CDR1 LNHDA, CDR2 SQIVND (reference sequence). The CDR3 region has the DNA TGTGCCAGTAGACCCACCGCCGGGGAGCTGTTTTTT. It encodes CASRPTAGELFF. Supplemented by reference TRBV19 and TRBJ2-2, the full variable domain reads DGGITQSPKYLFRKEGQNVTLSCEQNLNHDAMYWYRQDPGQGLRLIYYSQIVNDFQKGDIAEGYSVSREKKESFPLTVTSAQKNPTAFYLCASRPTAGELFFGEGSRLTVL.